Each of the 5 T cell receptor beta chains below was sequenced from the same sample in a study of T cell responses to AZD1222 COVID-19 vaccine. Some clones are missing from TCRdb's copy, which holds only in-frame ones; the method was immunoSEQ multiplex PCR. This table has about 57,000 clones, about 90% appearing once. This sample comprised peripheral blood, obtained on day 0 of AZD1222 vaccination. These TCRs come from an adult in good health.

This clone was picked up one time. One junction end does not reproduce the germline sequence, and a read error may be involved. The J gene is TRBJ2-1, the V gene TRBV7-7, with D possibly being TRBD1 or TRBD2 (5 bases each). The CDR3 loop spans 15 amino acids. CDR1 is SSHAT and CDR2 is FNYEAQ in the germline V gene (reference sequence). This CDR3 is CASSLASGGDNEQFF. DNA of the CDR3: TGTGCTAGCAGCTTAGCGTCTGGGGGAGACAATGAGCAGTTCTTC.

The chain recombines TRBV2 with TRBJ1-2; 10 bases agree with TRBD1. Germline V gene lookup returns CDR1 SNHLY and CDR2 FYNNEI. J gave up 7 bases and V 6 bases, and 8 bases lay outside the gene matches. CDR3 length: 14 amino acids. CDR3 DNA: TGTGCCAGCAGGGGGACAGGGGCCTTCTCTGGCTACACCTTC. This codes for CASRGTGAFSGYTF.

CDR3: CSVRPSQNEQFF. DNA of the CDR3: TGCAGCGTTCGCCCTAGTCAGAATGAGCAGTTCTTC. The J gene is TRBJ2-1, the V gene TRBV29-1, with unresolved D. In germline, CDR1 is SQVTM, CDR2 ANQGSEA. The CDR3 covers 12 residues. With 5 bases removed from V and 7 bases from J, the gap between germline ends came to 12 bases.

This clone is a singleton in its sample. The rearrangement joins TRBV2 to TRBJ1-1; 7 nucleotides align to TRBD1. Germline loops: CDR1 SNHLY, CDR2 FYNNEI. V shed 3 bases, J shed 2 bases, and the junction held 9 bases outside the gene matches. There are 16 residues in the CDR3. CDR3 DNA: TGTGCCAGCAGTGACATGAGGGGGCGGCGAAACACTGAAGCTTTCTTT. As protein: CASSDMRGRRNTEAFF.

This clone was counted once. V gene TRBV6-6 combines with J gene TRBJ1-2; a possible D gene is TRBD1 (6 bases). V gave up 7 bases and J gave up 7 bases, with 16 bases separating them. The CDR3 length is 13 residues. Per germline, CDR1 MNHNY and CDR2 SVGAGI (reference sequence). Written as DNA, the CDR3 is TGTGCCAGCAACAACAGGGATACTAGTGGCTACACCTTC. Translated: CASNNRDTSGYTF.